The T cell receptor beta chain described here comes from a study of monozygotic twins with inflammatory bowel disease. Study-wide findings and caveats: Perhaps reflecting limited power, concordant and discordant twins did not differ in repertoire similarity. Fewer shared clonotypes with others were found in IBD patients than in healthy twins, especially with disease activity.

Germline V CDR1 and CDR2: SGHTA, FQGNSA. There are 14 residues in the CDR3. Comment on this clonotype: Its antigen is unknown.

Total RNA from whole blood was isolated with no T cell sorting. Two nested PCRs, roughly 17 and 9 cycles, amplified TCRalpha and TCRbeta cDNA. TCRdb re-analyzed the 5' RACE reads; it lists each CDR3 protein once, without DNA. Across hundreds of thousands of distinct CDR3 sequences, the top ten clones capture roughly 5.8% of the sample. Material for sequencing was blood. The chain employs TRBV7-2 and TRBJ2-2; TCRdb's D call, TRBD1, is unchecked because there is no DNA. This clonotype originated in a human donor with ulcerative colitis or Crohn's disease, or a healthy co-twin of an affected twin (not recorded which). The CDR3 is CASSPRTGPGELFF.